This record covers a single T cell receptor (beta chain). Trimming removed 6 bases from V and 4 bases from J; junction bases left unmatched: 8. The CDR3 loop spans 14 amino acids. The germline CDR1 and CDR2 sequences are MNHEY and SVGAGI. The entry originates in a study of blood T cell repertoires in COVID-19. The study drew participants aged about 18 to 90 years from 20 to 30 US areas. Assignments of participants to cohorts depended upon their own reported clinical history. Before being deemed recovered, Cohort 3 donors had two negative PCRs, clearance, or symptom resolution. Per the original data handling: The assay estimated nucleated cells by amplifying reference gene primers. Assay: immunoSEQ multiplex PCR; the TCRdb copy retains only in-frame clones and omits some. V and J calls and clone size are copied from that table; D and trimming were computed from the DNA. The sample consists of approximately 300,000 clones, approximately 92% of them appearing once.

The sequence was obtained from a woman aged 25 to 39 who had recovered from COVID-19. Sample: PBMCs or T cells enriched from blood (not recorded which). The chain combines TRBV6-5 with TRBJ1-2, with 7 nucleotides matching TRBD1. The CDR3 region is CASSKGTEIYGYTF. In DNA, the CDR3 is TGTGCCAGCAGCAAGGGGACAGAGATCTATGGCTACACCTTC.